This T cell receptor (beta chain) was recorded in a study of shared clonotypes between healthy human individuals. Study outcomes and limitations: Sample collection involved blood only; tissue repertoires are likely different.

A remark on this clone: Its target is unknown.

This CDR3 region has 15 residues. Positive CCR7 selection of CD45RO-negative cells yielded the naive CD8 cells, and terminally differentiated effector memory CD45RA+ cells were excluded. Original methodology: In the immunoSEQ data, sequences were junction-only and lacked quality scores, so filtering differed. Data came from immunoSEQ multiplex PCR; TCRdb stores just in-frame clones and leaves some out. V, J and clone size reflect that table, while D and trimming were determined from the DNA. The sample consists of millions of clones, approximately 94% of them appearing once. This TCR was sampled from a man aged 18 to 30 in good health. The sequenced material came from naive CD8+ T cells sorted from blood. The genes are TRBV21-1 and TRBJ1-2; the table names TRBD1, a call not compared with the DNA. TRBV21-1 is flagged as a pseudogene. This chain's CDR3 is CASSKEDRGNYGYTF. Here the CDR3 DNA reads TGTGCCAGCAGCAAAGAGGACAGGGGAAACTATGGCTACACCTTC.